The 13 T cell receptor beta chains below come from one sample, sequenced in a study of control samples from healthy donors and cancer patients. Profiled with immunoSEQ multiplex PCR; TCRdb holds only in-frame clones, not every one. Among some 200,000 clones listed, about nine tenths were seen once. Input material: blood. The receptors derive from a woman in her 30s in good health.

The V and J genes are TRBV11-1 and TRBJ2-3; tentatively, D is TRBD1 (6 bases). Germline V gene lookup returns CDR1 SGHAT and CDR2 FQDESV (reference sequence). V was cut by 6 bases and J by 1 base, with 8 bases left in between. This CDR3 region has 13 residues. The CDR3 loop reads CASRRQGTDTQYF. The DNA for the CDR3 is TGTGCCAGCAGGAGACAGGGCACAGATACGCAGTATTTT.

This clone has just a few counts. This chain uses TRBV7-9 with TRBJ2-2, with 11 bases aligning to TRBD1. The V gene end was trimmed by 5 bases and the J gene end by 5 bases; junction bases not matched to a gene: 4. Germline CDR1 is SEHNR and CDR2 is FQNEAQ (reference sequence). CDR3 length: 15 residues. The CDR3 is CASSKDRGRTGELFF. The CDR3 coding sequence is TGTGCCAGCAGCAAGGACAGGGGGCGGACCGGGGAGCTGTTTTTT.

V and J are TRBV12-3 or TRBV12-4 and TRBJ1-2; D is perhaps TRBD1 (6 bases). The CDR3 spans 12 residues. V was trimmed by 5 bases and J by 6 bases, leaving 10 bases between them. The chain's CDR3 is CASSPWDNGYTF. DNA of the CDR3: TGTGCCAGCAGTCCATGGGACAATGGCTACACCTTC.

V usage is TRBV28 and J usage is TRBJ1-4; D is perhaps TRBD1 (6 bases). CDR1 is MDHEN and CDR2 is SYDVKM in the germline V gene. There are 16 residues in the CDR3. Trimming removed 10 bases from V and 0 bases from J, with 18 bases in between. CDR3 region: CATTPPGAATNEKLFF. For the CDR3, the DNA is TGTGCCACCACCCCACCGGGGGCAGCAACTAATGAAAAACTGTTTTTT.

CDR3 in DNA: TGTGCTAGTGGTGACCCGGCCGACACAGATACGCAGTATTTT. This codes for CASGDPADTDTQYF. The chain is built from TRBV12-5 and TRBJ2-3; D call uncertain. V was clipped by 5 bases and J by 2 bases, with 11 bases between them. Per germline, CDR1 LGHNT and CDR2 FRNRAP. This CDR3 spans 14 amino acids.

The gene calls are TRBV10-1 and TRBJ1-4; D is uncertain. CDR1 is WNHNN, CDR2 SYGVQD, per germline (reference sequence). Trimming took off 3 bases at V and 3 bases at J, with 5 bases between the two ends. The CDR3 is made up of 13 amino acids. This CDR3 reads CASSERANEKLFF. CDR3 in DNA: TGCGCCAGCAGTGAACGTGCTAATGAAAAACTGTTTTTT.

This sequence joins TRBV5-5 and TRBJ2-3; 15 bases are shared with TRBD2. Per germline, CDR1 SGHKS and CDR2 YYEKEE (reference sequence). Losses at the gene ends were 0 bases for V and 4 bases for J; bases not matched to a gene: 3. This CDR3 region has 17 residues. The CDR3 reads CASSLGTSGGAADTQYF. CDR3 bases: TGTGCCAGCAGCTTGGGGACTAGCGGGGGGGCGGCAGATACGCAGTATTTT.

V is TRBV27 and J is TRBJ2-2, with 11 bases identical to TRBD1. V trimming: 7 bases; J trimming: 6 bases; junction bases outside the gene matches: 1. This CDR3 spans 13 amino acids. Germline V gene sequence: CDR1 MNHEY, CDR2 SMNVEV (reference sequence). The chain's CDR3 is CASKGQGAGELFF. The CDR3 DNA reads TGTGCCAGCAAGGGACAGGGGGCCGGGGAGCTGTTTTTT.

A single count supports this clone. The V and J genes are TRBV15 and TRBJ2-3; TRBD1 matches 11 bases. Germline trimming cut 1 base from V and 5 bases from J; bases unmatched to any gene: 5. This CDR3 comprises 16 residues. Germline CDR1 and CDR2: LNHNV and YYDKDF (reference sequence). CDR3 residues: CATSRGRTGGEDTQYF. The CDR3 DNA reads as TGTGCCACCAGCAGAGGGAGGACAGGGGGCGAAGATACGCAGTATTTT. Together with reference TRBV15 and TRBJ2-3, the CDR3 gives the full variable domain: DAMVIQNPRYQVTQFGKPVTLSCSQTLNHNVMYWYQQKSSQAPKLLFHYYDKDFNNEADTPDNFQSRRPNTSFCFLDIRSPGLGDTAMYLCATSRGRTGGEDTQYFGPGTRLTVL.

This clone was seen only a few times. The chain recombines TRBV12-3 or TRBV12-4 with TRBJ1-3, with a tentative D call TRBD1 (6 bases). Trimming left V 3 bases short and J 9 bases short, with 9 bases between. This CDR3 is 12 amino acids long. The CDR3 protein is CASSFEGGTIYF. For the CDR3, the DNA is TGTGCCAGCAGTTTCGAAGGGGGCACCATATATTTT.

The rearrangement joins TRBV6-4 to TRBJ2-1, with 10 positions matching TRBD2. This CDR3 has 15 amino acids. The V gene end was trimmed by 2 bases and the J gene end by 5 bases; junction bases not matched to a gene: 3. CDR1 and CDR2 (germline): MRHNA, SNTAGT. The CDR3 bases are TGTGCCAGCAGTGACAAACTAGCGGGGAACAATGAGCAGTTCTTC. Protein: CASSDKLAGNNEQFF.

The gene calls are TRBV5-1 and TRBJ1-2; possibly TRBD1 for D (5 bases). The CDR3 spans 13 residues. With 5 bases removed from V and 6 bases from J, the gap between germline ends came to 14 bases. Germline assignment: CDR1 SGHRS and CDR2 YFSETQ. The CDR3 sequence: CASRTVQPDGYTF. Written as DNA, the CDR3 is TGCGCCAGCAGGACAGTTCAACCTGATGGCTACACCTTC.

Concerning this clone: At the DNA level, this CDR3 is encoded by other sequences in the same sample as well. The chain combines TRBV3-1 (or the pseudogene TRBV3-2) with TRBJ2-1, with D unclear. The ends were cut back, 4 bases at V and 3 bases at J, with 4 bases in the middle. Germline CDR1 is LGHDT and CDR2 is YNNKEL (reference sequence). CDR3 length equals 12 residues. This CDR3 is CASSPDYNEQFF. The CDR3, as DNA: TGTGCCAGCAGCCCGGACTACAATGAGCAGTTCTTC.